The 9 T cell receptor beta chains below all came from one sample that was sequenced in a study of circulating CD8 cells and anti-PD-1 response in melanoma. Four subsets defined by PD-1 and/or TIGIT were sorted from live CD3+CD8+TCRalphabeta+ cells. Each library started from around 14 ng of total RNA using the QIAseq Immune Repertoire TCR panel. TCRdb re-analysed the reads in MiXCR, keeping a single row per CDR3 protein. The data show some 410 distinct CDR3 sequences, 10% to 15% seen once. The sequenced sample was CD8+ T cells from PBMCs, obtained at baseline or after one month of anti-PD-1 therapy (not recorded which). The receptors here all came from a human donor with melanoma.

By sample share, this clonotype is large (0.1 to 1%). V and J are TRBV27 and TRBJ2-1, with TRBD2 matching over 9 bases. This CDR3 is 13 amino acids long. Unmatched junction bases numbered 5, after V lost 4 bases and J lost 10 bases. CDR1 is MNHEY and CDR2 is SMNVEV in the germline V gene (reference sequence). The CDR3 sequence is CASSWTSAGEQFF. The CDR3 region has the DNA TGTGCCAGCAGTTGGACTAGCGCGGGAGAGCAGTTCTTC.

This clonotype is hyperexpanded within its sample. CDR3 in DNA: TGCAGCGTTACAGGGGTTGTGAATGAGCAGTTCTTC. This codes for CSVTGVVNEQFF. The genes are TRBV29-1 and TRBJ2-1; 7 bases agree with TRBD1. Trimming took 5 bases from V and 7 from J; bases not matched to a gene: 5. Germline V gene lookup returns CDR1 SQVTM and CDR2 ANQGSEA. This CDR3 has 12 residues.

This CDR3 reads CASSLALGQYSYNEQFF. The CDR3 DNA follows: TGTGCCAGCAGCTTAGCCCTAGGACAGTACTCCTACAATGAGCAGTTCTTC. The chain carries TRBV7-2 and TRBJ2-1; D might be TRBD1 (6 bases). CDR1 SGHTA and CDR2 FQGNSA come from the germline V gene. With 0 bases removed from V and 0 bases from J, the gap between germline ends came to 12 bases. The CDR3 runs to 17 residues.

This chain links TRBV24-1 with TRBJ2-7, with a weak D call TRBD1 (5 bases). Germline V gives CDR1 KGHDR, CDR2 SFDVKD. The V end was cut by 4 bases, the J end by 7 bases, with 13 bases between. The CDR3 has 13 residues. CDR3 nucleotides: TGTGCCACCAGTGACAGCAGGGTAGAAGAGCAGTACTTC. This translates into CATSDSRVEEQYF.

This clonotype ranks as large. The chain has TRBV27 and TRBJ2-3; 8 nucleotides agree with TRBD2. The V gene's germline CDR1 is MNHEY and CDR2 SMNVEV (reference sequence). The CDR3 is 14 residues long. With V trimmed by 4 bases and J by 1 base, 1 base remained unmatched. The CDR3 DNA is TGTGCCAGCAGTTATAGCGGGGGCACAGATACGCAGTATTTT. It yields the protein CASSYSGGTDTQYF.

On this clonotype itself: Likely a read error: the CDR3 ends without its conserved phenylalanine or tryptophan. The J gene is TRBJ2-7, the V gene TRBV5-6, with D maybe TRBD2 (6 bases). V lost 4 bases to trimming and J lost 4 bases, with 12 bases between them. The CDR3 is 13 residues long. Germline V gene lookup returns CDR1 SGHDT and CDR2 YYEEEE. The CDR3: CASSREMEYEQYI. The CDR3 bases are TGTGCCAGCAGCCGGGAGATGGAGTACGAGCAGTACATC.

Relative to its sample, this clonotype is medium-sized. The genes are TRBV20-1 and TRBJ1-3; D might be TRBD1 (5 bases). From germline, CDR1 is DFQATT and CDR2 SNEGSKA (reference sequence). V lost 1 base and J 0 bases, leaving 13 bases between the germline ends. CDR3 length: 16 amino acids. In DNA form, the CDR3 reads TGCAGTGCTAGAGTTCAGGGTAGTCGCTCTGGAAACACCATATATTTT. It yields the protein CSARVQGSRSGNTIYF.

This clonotype was counted a few times. This is likely an artifact of a read error, given a far larger clone one base away. The chain is built from TRBV11-2 and TRBJ2-3; 8 positions agree with TRBD2. The CDR3 sequence is 15 residues long. V was clipped by 5 bases and J by 4 bases; unmatched bases: 8. Germline loops: CDR1 SGHAT, CDR2 FQNNGV. The CDR3 protein is CASSRLALPADTQYF. The CDR3 coding sequence is TGTGCCAGCAGCCGACTAGCGCTTCCAGCAGATACGCAGTATTTT.

Relative to its sample, this clonotype is hyperexpanded. V gene TRBV7-3 combines with J gene TRBJ2-5; 13 nucleotides line up with TRBD2. CDR3 length: 15 amino acids. Losses at the gene ends were 6 bases for V and 4 bases for J; bases not matched to a gene: 5. Germline assignment: CDR1 SGHTA and CDR2 FQGTGA. This CDR3 reads CASSRLAGGVETQYF. The CDR3, as DNA: TGTGCCAGCAGTAGACTAGCGGGAGGAGTAGAGACCCAGTACTTC.